The clone carrying this T cell receptor (beta chain) was seen repeatedly, ten times or more. Its antigen is unknown. From germline, CDR1 is SNHLY and CDR2 FYNNEI. The CDR3 loop spans 16 amino acids. The V end lost 2 bases, the J end lost 10 bases, and 18 bases lay between the germline ends. Moderate-to-severe activity, CAS ≥3, NOSPECS ≥4 and a duration under 3 months were seen in donors with ophthalmopathy. PBMCs were isolated by Ficoll-Paque density gradient centrifugation, using about 9.2 ml of fresh peripheral blood as the starting material. As the template, RNA transcripts were used to amplify TCR beta CDR3 regions. First-round RT-PCR used HTBI primers; second-round multiplex PCR followed. Using its own MiXCR run on the multiplex PCR reads, TCRdb lists one record per CDR3 protein. This table has about 210,000 distinct CDR3 sequences, under 30% appearing once. This sample was included in a study of Graves' ophthalmopathy and Graves' hyperthyroidism. About the study: Before any treatment, peripheral blood was taken at the initial diagnosis. General study points: With a specificity of roughly 72% and a sensitivity of 70.59%, the model predicted ophthalmopathy progression.

The receptor's source is a man aged 50 to 60 with Graves' ophthalmopathy. The sample taken for sequencing was peripheral blood. The rearrangement uses TRBV2 and TRBJ1-6, with no clear D. The DNA of the CDR3 is TGTGCCAGCAGTGAACGTGGCGCAGAGGCACTCTCACCCCTCCACTTT. This translates into CASSERGAEALSPLHF. Filled out from reference TRBV2 and TRBJ1-6, the complete variable domain reads EPEVTQTPSHQVTQMGQEVILRCVPISNHLYFYWYRQILGQKVEFLVSFYNNEISEKSEIFDDQFSVERPDGSNFTLKIRSTKLEDSAMYFCASSERGAEALSPLHFGNGTRLTVT.